The present TCR beta chain was sequenced within a study of shared clonotypes between healthy human individuals. Study-wide context: CD4 naive and CD4 memory each took three plates per donor, while CD8 naive took two and CD8 memory one.

The V end lost 8 bases, the J end lost 3 bases, and 14 bases lay between the germline ends. This CDR3 comprises 13 residues. Germline lookup yields CDR1 MNHNS and CDR2 SASEGT. A split of CD4+ cells into CD45RA+ naive and CD45RA-negative memory subsets was performed. Findings of the study overall: Across subsets, estimated richness was generally greater for naive than for memory populations.

As regards this clone: Its target is unknown.

Genomic DNA of each subset was evenly split across several immunoSEQ plates. Data came from immunoSEQ multiplex PCR; TCRdb stores just in-frame clones and leaves some out. The data contain approximately 2,300,000 clones, less than 95% of them singletons. The receptor's source is a man younger than 35 in good health. Some clones in this sample may be carry-over from other donors' samples. Sequencing used naive CD4+ T cells from PBMCs. Subset: CD45RA+ positively selected. The chain is built from TRBV6-1 and TRBJ2-7; maybe TRBD1 (6 bases). The CDR3 bases are TGTGCCAGCGGACGACAGGCCAGCTACGAGCAGTACTTC. Its protein product is CASGRQASYEQYF.